The TCR beta chain under discussion was sequenced for a study of blood T cell repertoires in COVID-19. The length of the CDR3 is 15 residues. Germline CDR1 reads MDHEN; CDR2 reads SYDVKM. Trimming cost V 2 bases and J 4 bases, with 15 bases left between them. Clones were sequenced by immunoSEQ multiplex PCR, and TCRdb holds only the in-frame ones, with some missing. This sample yields 62,000 or so clones, of which 80% to 90% are seen a single time; 2.5% to 3% belongs to the top ten. The gene calls are TRBV28 and TRBJ2-7, with a weak D call TRBD1 (5 bases). The TCR comes from a man between 50 and 59 years old with acute or convalescent COVID-19. The sequenced sample consisted of peripheral blood. Written as DNA, the CDR3 is TGTGCCAGCAGTTTACCCCGACAGAGACTTTACGAGCAGTACTTC. Amino acid sequence: CASSLPRQRLYEQYF.